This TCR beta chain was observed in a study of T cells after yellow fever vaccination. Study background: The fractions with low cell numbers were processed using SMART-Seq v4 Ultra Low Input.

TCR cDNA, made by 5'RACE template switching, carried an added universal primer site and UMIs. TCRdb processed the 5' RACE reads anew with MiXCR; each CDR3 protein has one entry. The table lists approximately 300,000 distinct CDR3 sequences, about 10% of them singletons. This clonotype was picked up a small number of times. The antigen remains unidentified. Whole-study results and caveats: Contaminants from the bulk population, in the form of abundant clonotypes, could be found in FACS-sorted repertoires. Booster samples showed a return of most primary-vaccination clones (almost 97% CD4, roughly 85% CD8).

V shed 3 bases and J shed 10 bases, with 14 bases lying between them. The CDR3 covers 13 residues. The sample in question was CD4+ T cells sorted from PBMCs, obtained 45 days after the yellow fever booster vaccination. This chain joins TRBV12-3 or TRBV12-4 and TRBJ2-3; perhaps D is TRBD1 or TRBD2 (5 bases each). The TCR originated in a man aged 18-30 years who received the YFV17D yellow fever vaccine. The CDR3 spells CASSFRELGAQYF. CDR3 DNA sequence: TGTGCCAGCAGTTTTAGGGAGCTGGGGGCGCAGTATTTT.